This T cell receptor beta chain came from a study of blood T cell repertoires in COVID-19. Generated by immunoSEQ multiplex PCR, the TCRdb table keeps only in-frame clones and is missing some. The repertoire holds tens of thousands of clones, with more than 80% as singletons. The germline V gene has CDR1 LGHDT and CDR2 YNNKEL (reference sequence). The length of the CDR3 is 16 residues. V was cut by 1 base and J by 0 bases, with 12 bases left in between. The V and J genes are TRBV3-1 (or the pseudogene TRBV3-2) and TRBJ1-2; tentatively, D is TRBD1 (5 bases). This receptor was taken from a man aged 55 to 70 with active or convalescent COVID-19. Source material: peripheral blood. The CDR3 nucleotides are TGTGCCAGCAGCCAAGGGGCAGGACACACTAACTATGGCTACACCTTC. This gives the protein CASSQGAGHTNYGYTF.